One and the same sample provided the 3 T cell receptor beta chains below, sequenced in a study of cytomegalovirus exposure and HLA in healthy donors. 60 Vbeta and 13 Jbeta primers were used in PCR. Using immunoSEQ multiplex PCR, the repertoire was profiled, and TCRdb retains in-frame clones only, with some absent. The sample holds around 140,000 clones, 75% to 85% seen once. Material for sequencing was PBMCs. All receptors derive from a woman in her fifties or sixties in good health and CMV-seropositive.

J is TRBJ2-3 and V is TRBV5-1; D perhaps matches TRBD2 (6 bases). The ends were cut back, 0 bases at V and 0 bases at J, with 11 bases in the middle. Germline-derived CDR1 and CDR2 are SGHRS and YFSETQ. This CDR3 spans 16 amino acids. CDR3 in amino acids: CASSLGGDGSTDTQYF. Written as DNA, the CDR3 is TGCGCCAGCAGCTTGGGGGGGGACGGAAGCACAGATACGCAGTATTTT.

The gene calls are TRBV11-3 and TRBJ2-3, with 14 nucleotides matching TRBD2. The germline V gene encodes CDR1 SGHNT and CDR2 YENEEA. The ends lost 3 bases at V and 3 bases at J; junction bases unmatched: 2. CDR3 length: 16 residues. The CDR3 nucleotides read TGTGCCAGCAGCTTGGGGACTAGCGGGGGTACAGATACGCAGTATTTT. Its protein product is CASSLGTSGGTDTQYF.

This clone was detected once. J is TRBJ1-2 and V is TRBV27, with unresolved D. The CDR3 is 16 amino acids. Trimming took 5 bases from V and 0 from J, leaving 16 bases between them. Germline V gene sequence: CDR1 MNHEY, CDR2 SMNVEV (reference sequence). CDR3 nucleotide sequence: TGTGCCAGCAGTCACCGTGTAGGAGGAGCTAACTATGGCTACACCTTC. This codes for CASSHRVGGANYGYTF.